Listed here are 17 T cell receptor beta chains from one sample, sequenced in a study of blood T cell repertoires in COVID-19. TCRdb's table, derived via immunoSEQ multiplex PCR, lists solely in-frame clones and lacks some. Counted here are a few hundred thousand clones, over 75% occurring once; the ten biggest clones make up 2.2%. The sequencing sample was made of PBMCs or T cells enriched from blood (not recorded which). The receptor source for this set is a man aged 25 to 40 who had recovered from COVID-19.

V is TRBV27 and J is TRBJ2-2; TRBD1 matches 7 bases. The trim removed 6 bases at V and 0 bases at J, leaving 4 bases unmatched. The CDR3 spans 15 residues. Per the germline V gene, CDR1 is MNHEY and CDR2 is SMNVEV (reference sequence). DNA for the CDR3: TGTGCCAGCAGGGCTACAGGGGCGAACACCGGGGAGCTGTTTTTT. It encodes CASRATGANTGELFF.

CDR3 in DNA: TGCGCCAGCAGCTTGGTGGCGGGGGAAAACTACAATGAGCAGTTCTTC. Protein product: CASSLVAGENYNEQFF. V gene TRBV5-1 combines with J gene TRBJ2-1, with 7 bases fitting TRBD2. V gave up 0 bases and J gave up 3 bases; unmatched junction bases: 6. The CDR3 loop spans 16 amino acids. Germline V gives CDR1 SGHRS, CDR2 YFSETQ. Filled out from reference TRBV5-1 and TRBJ2-1, the complete variable domain reads KAGVTQTPRYLIKTRGQQVTLSCSPISGHRSVSWYQQTPGQGLQFLFEYFSETQRNKGNFPGRFSGRQFSNSRSEMNVSTLELGDSALYLCASSLVAGENYNEQFFGPGTRLTVL.

The chain joins TRBV2 to TRBJ2-5, with D possibly matching TRBD1 (6 bases). The CDR3 is 15 amino acids. Germline CDR1 reads SNHLY; CDR2 reads FYNNEI. Trimming left V 3 bases short and J 5 bases short, with 16 bases between. CDR3 bases: TGTGCCAGCAGTGAGCAAGGGGGTATCGGCGAGACCCAGTACTTC. Protein sequence: CASSEQGGIGETQYF.

J is TRBJ2-1 and V is TRBV24-1, with D possibly matching TRBD2 (6 bases). The CDR3 runs to 17 residues. The germline V gene encodes CDR1 KGHDR and CDR2 SFDVKD. Trimming removed 3 bases from V and 2 bases from J, with 16 bases in between. The CDR3 spells CATSDPGGSFPYNEQFF. As DNA, the CDR3 is TGTGCCACCAGTGATCCTGGGGGGAGTTTCCCCTACAATGAGCAGTTCTTC.

The V gene is TRBV5-4, the J gene TRBJ2-7; 7 bases align to TRBD1. Germline assignment: CDR1 SGHNT and CDR2 YYREEE (reference sequence). The trim removed 2 bases at V and 0 bases at J, leaving 11 bases unmatched. The CDR3 covers 17 residues. DNA of the CDR3: TGTGCCAGCAGCTTTCGAACCAAGGGACAGAGCTCCTACGAGCAGTACTTC. This gives the protein CASSFRTKGQSSYEQYF.

The CDR3 sequence: CSALTGFFTEAFF. CDR3 coding DNA: TGCAGCGCCTTGACAGGGTTTTTCACTGAAGCTTTCTTT. V and J are TRBV29-1 and TRBJ1-1; 7 bases map to TRBD1. This CDR3 comprises 13 residues. After removal of 7 bases from V and 4 bases from J, the junction contained 9 bases not matched to a gene. Germline lookup yields CDR1 SQVTM and CDR2 ANQGSEA.

The chain's CDR3 is CASSKNSGTGPLWGGYTF. CDR3 nucleotide sequence: TGTGCCAGCAGCAAAAATTCCGGGACAGGGCCTCTTTGGGGCGGCTACACCTTC. V and J are TRBV7-2 and TRBJ1-2, with TRBD1 identical over 9 bases. CDR1 and CDR2 (germline): SGHTA, FQGNSA. This CDR3 has 18 residues. Unmatched junction bases numbered 21, after V lost 5 bases and J lost 8 bases.

The chain links TRBV6-5 to TRBJ2-7; 11 nucleotides line up with TRBD1. Looked up from germline, CDR1 is MNHEY and CDR2 is SVGAGI. The length of the CDR3 is 15 residues. V lost 5 bases, J lost 3 bases, and 6 bases stayed unmatched. The CDR3 region is CASSRTGTGGYEQYF. The CDR3, as DNA: TGTGCCAGCAGTCGAACCGGGACAGGGGGCTACGAGCAGTACTTC.

V gene TRBV6-6 combines with J gene TRBJ2-5; a weak D match, TRBD2 (6 bases). CDR1 and CDR2 (germline): MNHNY, SVGAGI (reference sequence). Trimming shortened V by 7 bases and J by 4 bases, and 10 bases separated the two germline ends. The CDR3 runs 12 residues. The CDR3 DNA follows: TGTGCCAGCACCTCGGGGGTAGAGACCCAGTACTTC. Translating gives CASTSGVETQYF.

The gene calls are TRBV19 and TRBJ2-2; D remains unclear. V dropped 5 bases and J dropped 4 bases, with 11 bases sitting between them. Looked up from germline, CDR1 is LNHDA and CDR2 is SQIVND (reference sequence). The CDR3 extends over 14 amino acids. The CDR3 sequence: CASSWQVSTGELFF. The CDR3 nucleotides are TGTGCCAGTAGTTGGCAGGTTTCCACCGGGGAGCTGTTTTTT.

CDR3 bases: TGTGCCAGCAGTGACGAACAGACTAATGAAAAACTGTTTTTT. It encodes CASSDEQTNEKLFF. This chain joins TRBV2 and TRBJ1-4, with D hard to call. Germline CDR1 reads SNHLY; CDR2 reads FYNNEI. Deletions cut 3 bases from V and 2 bases from J, with 7 bases between. This CDR3 has 14 amino acids.

The genes are TRBV11-1 and TRBJ2-2; D possibly corresponds to TRBD2 (6 bases). V shed 2 bases and J shed 3 bases, with 7 bases lying between them. CDR3 size: 14 residues. Germline V lookup: CDR1 SGHAT, CDR2 FQDESV (reference sequence). In DNA, the CDR3 is TGTGCCAGCAGCTTACGGGGGTACACCGGGGAGCTGTTTTTT. Translation: CASSLRGYTGELFF.

V and J are TRBV10-3 and TRBJ2-3, with 10 bases lining up with TRBD2. CDR3 size: 13 residues. Germline CDR1 ENHRY, CDR2 SYGVKD. V trimming: 8 bases; J trimming: 5 bases; junction bases outside the gene matches: 4. In DNA, the CDR3 is TGTGCCATCGCTAGCGGGGGAATAGATACGCAGTATTTT. Amino acid sequence: CAIASGGIDTQYF.

The V gene is TRBV4-3, the J gene TRBJ2-1, with 13 bases aligning to TRBD2. The ends lost 1 base at V and 0 bases at J; junction bases unmatched: 3. The germline V gene has CDR1 LGHNA and CDR2 YSLEER. The CDR3 sequence is 18 residues long. Here the CDR3 DNA reads TGCGCCAGCAGCCAAGTTACTAGCGGGGGGGGCTCCTACAATGAGCAGTTCTTC. Its protein is CASSQVTSGGGSYNEQFF.

This clone was seen a handful of times. The V call is TRBV10-3, the J call TRBJ1-1; TRBD1 agrees at 8 bases. The CDR3 is 15 amino acids. Unmatched junction bases numbered 7, after V lost 6 bases and J lost 1 base. Germline lookup yields CDR1 ENHRY and CDR2 SYGVKD. CDR3 sequence: CAIRLQGGGNTEAFF. In nucleotides, the CDR3 is TGTGCCATCAGATTACAGGGGGGCGGGAACACTGAAGCTTTCTTT.

As concerns this clone: At one end, the junction sequence differs from germline, possibly due to a read error. V gene TRBV11-2 combines with J gene TRBJ2-1; D perhaps matches TRBD2 (5 bases). The CDR3 contains 15 residues. In germline, CDR1 is SGHAT, CDR2 FQNNGV. The CDR3: CASSLEGSYYNEQFF. CDR3 bases: TGTGCCAGCAGCCTAGAGGGCAGCTATTACAATGAGCAGTTCTTC.

This clone was found a few times. This chain joins TRBV7-2 and TRBJ1-1; TRBD1 agrees at 7 bases. V lost 3 bases and J lost 1; bases outside the gene matches: 5. Germline-derived CDR1 and CDR2 are SGHTA and FQGNSA. The CDR3 contains 15 residues. CDR3 residues: CASSFKQGGNTEAFF. The CDR3 nucleotides read TGTGCCAGCAGCTTCAAGCAGGGGGGGAACACTGAAGCTTTCTTT.